Given below is one T cell receptor (beta chain) in context. The data were taken from a study of T cell changes during pregnancy in multiple sclerosis. The table came from immunoSEQ multiplex PCR; TCRdb's copy has only in-frame clones and leaves some out. This sample has tens of thousands of clones, with 80% to 90% found just once. The CDR3 has 15 amino acids. Trimming took off 5 bases at V and 1 base at J, with 13 bases between the two ends. Germline loops: CDR1 MNHNS, CDR2 SASEGT. This specimen consisted of CD4+ T cells from peripheral blood mononuclear cells, obtained in the third trimester of pregnancy. This TCR came from a female donor with multiple sclerosis, enrolled in a pregnancy study. V usage is TRBV6-1 and J usage is TRBJ2-3; D possibly corresponds to TRBD2 (7 bases). As DNA, the CDR3 is TGTGCCAGCAGTTTTCTAGGGGGGGGCACAGATACGCAGTATTTT. It is translated as CASSFLGGGTDTQYF.